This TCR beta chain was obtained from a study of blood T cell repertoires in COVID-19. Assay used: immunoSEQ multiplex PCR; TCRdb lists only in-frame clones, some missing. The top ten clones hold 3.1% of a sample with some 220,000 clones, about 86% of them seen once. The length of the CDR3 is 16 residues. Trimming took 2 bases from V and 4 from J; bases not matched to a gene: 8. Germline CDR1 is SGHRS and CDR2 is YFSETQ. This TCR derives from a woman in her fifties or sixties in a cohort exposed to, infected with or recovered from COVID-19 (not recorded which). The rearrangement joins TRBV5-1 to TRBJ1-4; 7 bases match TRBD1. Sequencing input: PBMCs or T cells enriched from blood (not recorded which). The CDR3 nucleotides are TGCGCCAGCAGCTTAGGGACAGCCGCTCTTAATGAAAAACTGTTTTTT. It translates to CASSLGTAALNEKLFF. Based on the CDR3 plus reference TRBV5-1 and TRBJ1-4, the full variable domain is KAGVTQTPRYLIKTRGQQVTLSCSPISGHRSVSWYQQTPGQGLQFLFEYFSETQRNKGNFPGRFSGRQFSNSRSEMNVSTLELGDSALYLCASSLGTAALNEKLFFGSGTQLSVL.